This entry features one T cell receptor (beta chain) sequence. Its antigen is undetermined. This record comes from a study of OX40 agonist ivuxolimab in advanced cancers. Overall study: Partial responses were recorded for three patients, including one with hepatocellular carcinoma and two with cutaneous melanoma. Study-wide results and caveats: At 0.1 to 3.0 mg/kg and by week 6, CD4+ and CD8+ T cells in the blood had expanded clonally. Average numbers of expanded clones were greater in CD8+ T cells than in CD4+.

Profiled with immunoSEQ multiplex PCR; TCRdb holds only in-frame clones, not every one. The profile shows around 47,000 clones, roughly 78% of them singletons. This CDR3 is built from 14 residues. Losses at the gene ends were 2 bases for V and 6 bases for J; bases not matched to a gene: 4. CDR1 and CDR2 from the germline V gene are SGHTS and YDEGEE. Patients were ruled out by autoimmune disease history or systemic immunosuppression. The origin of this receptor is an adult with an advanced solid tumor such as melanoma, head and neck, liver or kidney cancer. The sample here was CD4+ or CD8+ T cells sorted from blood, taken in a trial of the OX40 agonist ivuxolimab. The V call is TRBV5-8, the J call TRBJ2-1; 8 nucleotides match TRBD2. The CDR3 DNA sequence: TGTGCCAGCAGCTTTGGGACTAGTGGCAATGAGCAGTTCTTC. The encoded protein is CASSFGTSGNEQFF.